The sequence of this T cell receptor beta chain was determined in a study of T cells in women clearing cervical HPV infection. Study details: Control women cleared a single incident HPV16 infection within 12 months. Case blood was drawn when the lesion was first found; control blood after infection became undetectable. Notes on the study in general: Controls had more TRBV6-7 (around 0.15%) than cases (roughly 0.11%).

This CDR3 has 14 residues. Looked up from germline, CDR1 is SGHTA and CDR2 is FQGNSA. V was clipped by 2 bases and J by 5 bases, with 12 bases between them. Here immunoSEQ multiplex PCR was the method, and the copy in TCRdb shows in-frame clones only, minus some. Seen in this sample are 20,000 to 30,000 clones; the ten most common clones hold 6.6%. As concerns this clone: Its target is not known. The missing CDR3 end, 3 residues past where the read stops, is filled in from the germline J gene.

This chain uses TRBV7-2 with TRBJ2-5, with D unresolved. The sequence came from a woman aged 18-69 years with a cervical HPV16 infection that either progressed to CIN3+ or cleared (not recorded which). Specimen: blood buffy coat. This chain's CDR3 is CASSLSVALETQYF. The CDR3 bases that were read are TGTGCCAGCAGCTTAAGTGTGGCTCTGGAGACC.